This T cell receptor (beta chain) was recorded in a study of shared clonotypes between healthy human individuals. In the study overall: Per-donor plates numbered three CD4 naive, three CD4 memory, two CD8 naive and one CD8 memory.

Using immunoSEQ multiplex PCR, the repertoire was profiled, and TCRdb retains in-frame clones only, with some absent. The sample holds millions of clones, 90% to 95% seen once. General study findings and limits: Though the depth was large, rarefaction showed that sorted-subset sequencing was incomplete.

In regard to this clone: Its target is unknown. In the same sample, other DNA sequences code for this CDR3.

V lost 1 base, J lost 3 bases, and 2 bases stayed unmatched. This CDR3 has 14 residues. Germline CDR1 and CDR2: SGHTA and FQGNSA. The receptor was isolated from a young man in good health. The rearrangement uses TRBV7-2 and TRBJ2-7, with 8 bases that match TRBD1. The sequenced sample consisted of naive CD4+ T cells sorted from blood. Subset given: CD45RA+ positively selected. The CDR3: CASSLGRGHYEQYF. The CDR3 DNA sequence: TGTGCCAGCAGCTTAGGCAGGGGGCACTACGAGCAGTACTTC.